These 23 T cell receptor beta chains were all obtained from the same sample, sequenced in a study of regulatory T cells in long-lasting Graves disease. Time point reported: persistent/refractory GD, antithyroid drugs over 5 years with positive TRAb. The TCR library was prepared using RNA isolated from PBMCs. CDR3-region Arm-PCR and iRepertoire HTBI primers produced the TCR beta libraries. TCRdb used MiXCR to reprocess the multiplex PCR reads, holding one entry per CDR3 protein. The sample includes 300,000 to 350,000 distinct CDR3 sequences, around a fifth of them seen just once. Sequencing was performed on peripheral blood mononuclear cells (PBMCs), taken when the disease was refractory, from a patient treated with antithyroid drugs. The receptors here all came from a female donor with Graves disease.

This clonotype was found many times. This chain uses TRBV28 with TRBJ2-7; D remains unclear. V lost 6 bases, J lost 2 bases, and 8 bases lay in between. Germline CDR1 reads MDHEN; CDR2 reads SYDVKM. CDR3 length: 12 residues. CDR3 coding DNA: TGTGCCAGCAGCCTCAATGCCTACGAGCAGTACTTC. It is translated as CASSLNAYEQYF.

V usage is TRBV11-3 and J usage is TRBJ2-1; D may be TRBD2 (6 bases). CDR3 size: 15 residues. Trimming shortened V by 4 bases and J by 6 bases, and 16 bases separated the two germline ends. Germline assignment: CDR1 SGHNT and CDR2 YENEEA. CDR3 coding DNA: TGTGCCAGCAGCTCAAACCCGGGACTCGCCAATGAGCAGTTCTTC. Amino acid sequence: CASSSNPGLANEQFF.

This clonotype appeared many times. This chain uses TRBV27 with TRBJ1-2; D remains unclear. Trimming removed 3 bases at V and 2 bases at J, with 10 bases between. This CDR3 contains 14 residues. Germline V CDR1 and CDR2: MNHEY, SMNVEV (reference sequence). Written as DNA, the CDR3 is TGTGCCAGCAGTTTTAGCGCTCCCAACTATGGCTACACCTTC. This codes for CASSFSAPNYGYTF.

The chain links TRBV20-1 to TRBJ1-2; D might be TRBD1 (5 bases). From germline, CDR1 is DFQATT and CDR2 SNEGSKA (reference sequence). CDR3 length: 11 residues. CDR3 amino acids: CRPEGQGGYTF. The DNA for the CDR3 is TGCAGACCGGAGGGGCAGGGTGGCTACACCTTC.

This chain joins TRBV28 and TRBJ2-2; no clear D gene. From germline, CDR1 is MDHEN and CDR2 SYDVKM. The V end was cut by 3 bases, the J end by 3 bases, with 8 bases between. This CDR3 is 14 amino acids long. The CDR3 region has the DNA TGTGCCAGCAGTTTCATCGGTTACACCGGGGAGCTGTTTTTT. It translates to CASSFIGYTGELFF.

In its sample, this clonotype was seen many times. V is TRBV12-3 or TRBV12-4 and J is TRBJ1-5, with 11 bases identical to TRBD1. This CDR3 has 16 amino acids. V shed 4 bases, J shed 7 bases, and the junction held 9 bases outside the gene matches. In nucleotides, the CDR3 is TGTGCCAGCAGTTCGTACGGGACAGGGGGTGGACAGCCCCAGCATTTT. Translating it yields CASSSYGTGGGQPQHF.

This clonotype was counted at least ten times. The chain uses TRBV28 and TRBJ2-2; D possibly corresponds to TRBD2 (5 bases). V shed 1 base and J shed 0 bases, with 9 bases lying between them. Germline values: CDR1 MDHEN, CDR2 SYDVKM. This CDR3 is built from 16 residues. Written as DNA, the CDR3 is TGTGCCAGCAGTTTATTCCTAGCCCCGAACACCGGGGAGCTGTTTTTT. Translated: CASSLFLAPNTGELFF.

J is TRBJ1-1 and V is TRBV9; 8 bases are shared with TRBD1. J gave up 1 base and V 3 bases, and 2 bases lay outside the gene matches. Germline CDR1 SGDLS, CDR2 YYNGEE. The CDR3 is made up of 14 amino acids. The CDR3 reads CASSAQGENTEAFF. The CDR3 coding sequence is TGTGCCAGCAGCGCACAGGGGGAGAACACTGAAGCTTTCTTT.

This clonotype was seen a few times. V and J are TRBV24-1 and TRBJ1-2; D is unresolved. The CDR3 has 14 residues. Trimming left V 1 base short and J 4 bases short, with 9 bases between. Looked up from germline, CDR1 is KGHDR and CDR2 is SFDVKD. CDR3 DNA sequence: TGTGCCACCAGTGATTTCTCACGGGCCTATGGCTACACCTTC. Translation: CATSDFSRAYGYTF.

In its sample, this clonotype was seen many times. This chain connects TRBV6-5 to TRBJ1-1, with TRBD1 as a possible D gene (6 bases). The CDR3 spans 14 residues. Trimming left V 2 bases short and J 1 base short, with 8 bases between. Germline assignment: CDR1 MNHEY and CDR2 SVGAGI. CDR3 bases: TGTGCCAGCAGTTACCGGGGGGCGAACACTGAAGCTTTCTTT. Amino acid sequence: CASSYRGANTEAFF.

This clonotype came up a few times. The chain links TRBV19 to TRBJ2-5; no clear D. The length of the CDR3 is 15 residues. V was clipped by 3 bases and J by 7 bases, with 18 bases between them. CDR1 is LNHDA and CDR2 is SQIVND in the germline V gene (reference sequence). The CDR3 loop is CASSMFGTGGGTQYF. Written as DNA, the CDR3 is TGTGCCAGTAGTATGTTCGGTACCGGCGGTGGGACCCAGTACTTC.

The rearrangement links TRBV7-3 to TRBJ2-1; weak D call: TRBD2 (5 bases). Trimming left V 8 bases short and J 4 bases short, with 12 bases between. Germline V lookup: CDR1 SGHTA, CDR2 FQGTGA. The CDR3 is 13 residues long. This CDR3 reads CASGAGSYNEQFF. The CDR3 nucleotides read TGTGCCAGCGGCGCGGGTAGTTACAATGAGCAGTTCTTC. The variable domain in full, with the rest retrieved from reference TRBV7-3 and TRBJ2-1, is GAGVSQTPSNKVTEKGKYVELRCDPISGHTALYWYRQSLGQGPEFLIYFQGTGAADDSGLPNDRFFAVRPEGSVSTLKIQRTERGDSAVYLCASGAGSYNEQFFGPGTRLTVL.

This clonotype was seen repeatedly, ten times or more. V gene TRBV28 combines with J gene TRBJ2-2; 9 nucleotides align to TRBD1. Germline CDR1 and CDR2: MDHEN and SYDVKM. The ends lost 3 bases at V and 5 bases at J; junction bases unmatched: 4. The length of the CDR3 is 15 residues. CDR3 sequence reads: CASSFKGQGTGELFF. DNA of the CDR3: TGTGCCAGCAGTTTTAAGGGACAGGGTACCGGGGAGCTGTTTTTT.

This clonotype was seen more than once but under ten times. This chain connects TRBV6-5 to TRBJ1-1; no clear D gene. Trimming shortened V by 0 bases and J by 4 bases, and 12 bases separated the two germline ends. The CDR3 is made up of 15 amino acids. The germline V gene encodes CDR1 MNHEY and CDR2 SVGAGI. The DNA for the CDR3 is TGTGCCAGCAGTTACTCAATACCGCAGAGCACTGAAGCTTTCTTT. Translation gives CASSYSIPQSTEAFF.

This clonotype occurred once. The V gene is TRBV3-1, the J gene TRBJ2-1; 7 nucleotides agree with TRBD1. The germline V gene has CDR1 LGHDT and CDR2 YNNKEL (reference sequence). Trimming cost V 3 bases and J 12 bases; bases outside gene matches: 5. The CDR3 loop spans 12 amino acids. CDR3 in DNA: TGTGCCAGCAGCCAGACAGGGTCAGGGCAGTTCTTC. Protein sequence: CASSQTGSGQFF.

The V call is TRBV10-3, the J call TRBJ2-1; tentatively, D is TRBD2 (6 bases). The CDR3 is made up of 15 amino acids. Germline assignment: CDR1 ENHRY and CDR2 SYGVKD. V was pared by 3 bases and J by 4 bases, with 13 bases between. Here the CDR3 DNA reads TGTGCCATCAGTGAAGGGGCGGGACGGTACAATGAGCAGTTCTTC. Translation gives CAISEGAGRYNEQFF.

Ten or more counts support this clonotype. V gene TRBV12-3 or TRBV12-4 combines with J gene TRBJ1-4, with a possible D match to TRBD1 (5 bases). Trimming stripped 6 bases from V and 8 bases from J, with 16 bases between. The CDR3 totals 14 residues. The CDR3 DNA reads as TGTGCCAGCAGCTTACAGGCTCCTAGGGAAAAACTGTTTTTT. It codes for CASSLQAPREKLFF.

This chain uses TRBV20-1 with TRBJ1-2; tentative D call: TRBD1 (5 bases). Trimming cost V 6 bases and J 5 bases, with 25 bases left between them. CDR1 and CDR2 from the germline V gene are DFQATT and SNEGSKA (reference sequence). There are 16 residues in the CDR3. CDR3 coding DNA: TGCAGTGCCAACTCGAGGGGCTCGTCCAACCTGTATGGCTACACCTTC. It translates to CSANSRGSSNLYGYTF.

The V call is TRBV6-4, the J call TRBJ2-7; 10 bases agree with TRBD2. This CDR3 has 17 residues. The germline V gene has CDR1 MRHNA and CDR2 SNTAGT. Trimming at V came to 2 bases and at J to 0 bases, leaving 7 bases not matched to a gene. The CDR3 coding sequence is TGTGCCAGCAGTGACAAGCGGGGGGGCTATTGCTCCTACGAGCAGTACTTC. It specifies CASSDKRGGYCSYEQYF.

This clonotype was counted ten times or more. The gene calls are TRBV13 and TRBJ1-6; no clear D gene. V was clipped by 0 bases and J by 7 bases, with 13 bases between them. Germline-derived CDR1 and CDR2 are PRHDT and FYEKMQ (reference sequence). This CDR3 spans 16 amino acids. CDR3 protein: CASSLGRGRLNSPLHF. In DNA form, the CDR3 reads TGTGCCAGCAGCTTAGGCCGAGGCCGGCTGAATTCACCCCTCCACTTT.

Comment on this clonotype: With a far larger clone one base away, a read error is the likely cause. The chain employs TRBV6-2 or TRBV6-3 and TRBJ1-2, with D unresolved. Germline V gene sequence: CDR1 MNHEY, CDR2 SVGEGT. The ends were cut back, 5 bases at V and 4 bases at J, with 20 bases in the middle. This CDR3 contains 16 residues. Here the CDR3 reads CASSTEGLGIFYGYTF. The CDR3 bases are TGTGCCAGCAGTACCGAGGGATTGGGGATTTTCTATGGCTACACCTTC.

The chain joins TRBV5-1 to TRBJ2-7; possibly TRBD1 for D (6 bases). Per the germline V gene, CDR1 is SGHRS and CDR2 is YFSETQ. V was pared by 2 bases and J by 3 bases, with 15 bases between. The CDR3 runs to 15 residues. This CDR3 is CASSLVGRGDYEQYF. DNA for the CDR3: TGCGCCAGCAGCTTAGTAGGCAGGGGAGACTACGAGCAGTACTTC.

This clonotype was seen repeatedly, ten times or more. This chain links TRBV5-1 with TRBJ1-1; D gene uncertain. Trimming left V 5 bases short and J 0 bases short, with 8 bases between. This CDR3 region has 13 residues. Germline CDR1 SGHRS, CDR2 YFSETQ. CDR3 sequence (DNA): TGCGCCAGCAGTCAACCGATGAACACTGAAGCTTTCTTT. Amino acids: CASSQPMNTEAFF.